The following is a T cell receptor (beta chain) sequence with its context. The sample is drawn from a study of blood T cell repertoires in COVID-19. In germline, CDR1 is SGDLS, CDR2 YYNGEE. This CDR3 spans 15 amino acids. Trimming stripped 0 bases from V and 3 bases from J, with 10 bases between. TCRdb's table, derived via immunoSEQ multiplex PCR, lists solely in-frame clones and lacks some. The sample consists of approximately 230,000 clones, about 80% of them appearing once. This sequence joins TRBV9 and TRBJ1-5; no firm D call. Sample: peripheral blood. The clonotype comes from an older man with acute or convalescent COVID-19. CDR3 DNA: TGTGCCAGCAGCGTAGGGGCCGCATTCAATCAGCCCCAGCATTTT. Amino acid sequence: CASSVGAAFNQPQHF.